This T cell receptor beta chain was recovered during a study of T cell repertoires in cytomegalovirus infection. As for the study in general: CMV infection and matching HLA type were both indicated by public TCR beta signatures. Study-wide points: CMV carriers with the relevant HLA were identified by cumulative public TCR beta family frequency.

The CDR3 runs 15 residues. Trimming pared 8 bases from V and 1 base from J, leaving 17 bases between. Germline V CDR1 and CDR2: LNHDA, SQIVND (reference sequence). This clonotype was observed a few times. The antigen remains undetermined. TCRdb itself ran the reads through MiXCR, one entry per CDR3 protein. The table lists about 920,000 distinct CDR3 sequences, about 33% of them singletons, with roughly 13% in the top ten. The TCR was taken from a human donor in good health (CMV status not recorded). Some clones in this sample may be carry-over from other donors' samples. The specimen was cultured CD8+ T cells from PBMCs, collected from culture after CMV antigen stimulation. The chain employs TRBV19 and TRBJ2-5; tentative D call: TRBD2 (5 bases). The CDR3 is CASAEDSLPQETQYF. CDR3 nucleotide sequence: TGTGCCAGTGCCGAGGACTCATTACCCCAAGAGACCCAGTACTTC.